The present T cell receptor beta chain was sequenced within a study of beta chain features in type 1 diabetes. Only a few counts were recorded for this clone. Antigen unknown. The CDR3 has 12 residues. CDR1 is SGHTA and CDR2 is FQGNSA in the germline V gene. The V end was cut by 5 bases, the J end by 5 bases, with 9 bases between. Findings and limits, study-wide: cDNA-based reads could over-represent cells with high TCR expression. TCRB CDR3s were moderately but significantly shorter in Type 1 diabetes patients in all four CD4+ subsets.

CD45RO/CCR7/CD25/CD127/CD95/CD27 separated CD4+ naive, central memory, regulatory and stem cell-like memory cells by sorting. The sequenced template was cDNA made from the entire isolated RNA. Deep immunoSEQ sequencing covered naive, central memory and regulatory T cell samples. Sequenced by immunoSEQ multiplex PCR; TCRdb stores in-frame clones only, minus some. The profile covers about 150,000 clones, with 6.5% to 8.5% appearing a single time and 0.5% taken by the ten largest. The V call is TRBV7-2, the J call TRBJ2-5; D call uncertain. The TCR was taken from a young man with type 1 diabetes. Sequencing was carried out using central memory CD4+ T cells from blood. CDR3 region: CASSVSPETQYF. The CDR3 region has the DNA TGTGCCAGCAGCGTTAGTCCGGAGACCCAGTACTTC.